One and the same sample provided the 5 T cell receptor beta chains below, sequenced in a study of molecular identifiers for immune sequencing clone quantification. TCRdb reanalysed the PCR reads using MiXCR and keeps one entry per CDR3 protein. This repertoire shows over 90,000 distinct CDR3 sequences, about 35% found once; its top ten account for approximately 9.8%. Sequences were obtained from naive CD8+ T cells from blood, with Jurkat cell RNA spiked in. Documented subset: FACS-sorted CD8+CD4-CCR7+CD45RA+ naive T cells. All receptors derive from a human donor in good health. Some libraries in this study had Jurkat cell RNA spiked in.

The chain couples TRBV4-2 to TRBJ2-7, with D possibly TRBD1 on 6 matching bases. Trimming stripped 2 bases from V and 3 bases from J, with 11 bases between. CDR3 size: 14 residues. Germline-derived CDR1 and CDR2 are LGHNA and YNFKEQ. The CDR3 loop is CASSQWLGGYEQYF. DNA of the CDR3: TGTGCCAGCAGCCAATGGTTAGGGGGCTACGAGCAGTACTTC.

J is TRBJ2-5 and V is TRBV6-5; no clear D gene. The CDR3 is 13 amino acids. Trimming left V 2 bases short and J 9 bases short, with 13 bases between. Germline V gene sequence: CDR1 MNHEY, CDR2 SVGAGI. In nucleotides, the CDR3 is TGTGCCAGCAGTTACGAAAGCTATGGGCCCCAGTACTTC. This codes for CASSYESYGPQYF.

For this clonotype: This may arise from a read error, as a much more abundant clone is one base away. This chain uses TRBV7-2 with TRBJ2-3, with 10 nucleotides matching TRBD1. CDR3 length equals 16 residues. V gave up 4 bases and J gave up 7 bases; unmatched junction bases: 11. Germline values: CDR1 SGHTA, CDR2 FQGNSA. The DNA of the CDR3 is TGTGCCAGCAGCTCTTATCAGACAGGGGGCGGAAATACGCAGTATTTT. It is translated as CASSSYQTGGGNTQYF.

This clonotype was seen at least ten times. V and J are TRBV2 and TRBJ1-1; D is undetermined. V lost 6 bases, J lost 0 bases, and 8 bases lay in between. Germline CDR1 reads SNHLY; CDR2 reads FYNNEI. CDR3 length equals 13 residues. The CDR3 sequence is CASRGGLNTEAFF. The CDR3, as DNA: TGTGCCAGCAGGGGAGGACTGAACACTGAAGCTTTCTTT.

This clonotype was detected a few times. V is TRBV20-1 and J is TRBJ2-4; D is possibly TRBD2 (6 bases). The CDR3 covers 20 residues. Germline V lookup: CDR1 DFQATT, CDR2 SNEGSKA (reference sequence). Trimming removed 1 base at V and 0 bases at J, with 25 bases between. CDR3 region: CSARVQGLRDLVKAKNIQYF. The CDR3 bases are TGCAGTGCTAGAGTTCAGGGACTTCGCGATTTGGTTAAAGCCAAAAACATTCAGTACTTC.